This T cell receptor beta chain was retrieved from a study of glioma-infiltrating T cells. The iRepertoire nested amplicon-rescue multiplex PCR amplified TCR alpha and beta CDR3s from RNA. Each CDR3 protein gets one entry after TCRdb re-called the multiplex PCR reads with MiXCR. The table records around 130,000 distinct CDR3 sequences, about 25% of them present only once. This clonotype originated in a human donor with low-grade glioma or glioblastoma, undergoing nonglioma brain surgery, or in good health (not recorded which). Specimen: glioma tissue, nonneoplastic brain tissue, or PBMCs (not recorded which).

CDR3 nucleotides: TGTGCCCCTAACTTCGGTCCGGGGATCCCCTCCTACGAGCAGTACGTC. Its protein is CAPNFGPGIPSYEQYV. The rearrangement joins TRBV24-1 to TRBJ2-7, with D maybe TRBD2 (5 bases). CDR1 and CDR2 from the germline V gene are KGHDR and SFDVKD. The CDR3 has 16 amino acids. V lost 12 bases and J lost 0, with 23 bases in between.